This is a list of T cell receptor beta chains from one sample in a study of T cells after yellow fever vaccination. TCRdb analysed the 5' RACE reads with MiXCR anew, one entry per CDR3 protein. The sample records 150,000 to 200,000 distinct CDR3 sequences, roughly 9.6% being singletons. Sequenced here: CD8+ T cells sorted from PBMCs, sampled 15 days after the yellow fever booster vaccination. The source of these receptors is a young man who received the YFV17D yellow fever vaccine. Each CDR3 is given with its conserved first and last residue. Each record gives: CDR3 DNA, CDR3 protein, clone size, V gene, J gene, D gene. D genes are given only for firm matches. Rows give clone size only sometimes, using once, few, many, or a class for an expanded clone.

CDR3 DNA: TGCAGTGCTAGAGATTCCACCCATATTGTAGAGAGCAAGCTGTTTTTT
CDR3 protein: CSARDSTHIVESKLFF
clone size: once
V gene: TRBV20-1
J gene: TRBJ2-2
D gene: NA

CDR3 DNA: TGTGCCAGTAACCCGGGGGGGGTGTGGAATGAGCAGTTCTTC
CDR3 protein: CASNPGGVWNEQFF
clone size: few
V gene: TRBV19
J gene: TRBJ2-1
D gene: TRBD2

CDR3 DNA: TGTGCCAGCAGTGGGACAGGGGCGTTCCCTGAAGCTTTCTTT
CDR3 protein: CASSGTGAFPEAFF
clone size: few
V gene: TRBV6-6
J gene: TRBJ1-1
D gene: TRBD1

CDR3 DNA: TGTGCCAGCAGCTTATTTAGGGGGAGCAATGAGCAGTTCTTC
CDR3 protein: CASSLFRGSNEQFF
clone size: NA
V gene: TRBV7-6
J gene: TRBJ2-1
D gene: NA

CDR3 DNA: TGCGCCAGTAACGACAGGGGATACTATAATGAGCAGTTCTTC
CDR3 protein: CASNDRGYYNEQFF
clone size: many
V gene: TRBV5-1
J gene: TRBJ2-1
D gene: TRBD1

CDR3 DNA: TGTGCCAGCAGCCCCGGGACAGGGGGCACTGAAGCTTTCTTT
CDR3 protein: CASSPGTGGTEAFF
clone size: few
V gene: TRBV6-2/TRBV6-3
J gene: TRBJ1-1
D gene: TRBD1

CDR3 DNA: TGTGCCAGCAGCCGCGGACTAGTCCCAGATACGCAGTATTTT
CDR3 protein: CASSRGLVPDTQYF
clone size: NA
V gene: TRBV9
J gene: TRBJ2-3
D gene: TRBD2

CDR3 DNA: TGTGCCAGCAGTTACTTAAAACTGGACCTAACGAGCACCGGGGAGCTGTTTTTT
CDR3 protein: CASSYLKLDLTSTGELFF
clone size: NA
V gene: TRBV6-5
J gene: TRBJ2-2
D gene: NA

CDR3 DNA: TGCAGCGTTTCAGGGTTCGACGAGCAGTACTTC
CDR3 protein: CSVSGFDEQYF
clone size: many
V gene: TRBV29-1
J gene: TRBJ2-7
D gene: NA

CDR3 DNA: TGCGCCAGCAGCTCGGGACAGCACCCTGAAGCTTTCTTT
CDR3 protein: CASSSGQHPEAFF
clone size: NA
V gene: TRBV4-1
J gene: TRBJ1-1
D gene: TRBD1

CDR3 DNA: TGCGCCAGCAGCCAAGTAGAACTAGCCAAAAACATTCAGTACTTC
CDR3 protein: CASSQVELAKNIQYF
clone size: NA
V gene: TRBV4-1
J gene: TRBJ2-4
D gene: NA

CDR3 DNA: TGTGCCAGCAGCGTGGACGCGTACAATGAGCAGTTCTTC
CDR3 protein: CASSVDAYNEQFF
clone size: few
V gene: TRBV7-2
J gene: TRBJ2-1
D gene: NA

CDR3 DNA: TGCGCCAGCAGCCAAGCCCGTAAACAGGGGAACACTGAAGCTTTCTTT
CDR3 protein: CASSQARKQGNTEAFF
clone size: few
V gene: TRBV4-1
J gene: TRBJ1-1
D gene: NA

CDR3 DNA: TGTGCCAGCAGCTTAGGGGCAGGGGAGACCCAGTACTTC
CDR3 protein: CASSLGAGETQYF
clone size: NA
V gene: TRBV11-1
J gene: TRBJ2-5
D gene: NA

CDR3 DNA: TGTGCCAGCAGCTCGTTCGGGTCCAATGAGCAGTTCTTC
CDR3 protein: CASSSFGSNEQFF
clone size: few
V gene: TRBV11-1
J gene: TRBJ2-1
D gene: NA

CDR3 DNA: TGTGCCAGCAGGACTAAAGCGGGGGGCCGCTACAATGAGCAGTTCTTC
CDR3 protein: CASRTKAGGRYNEQFF
clone size: NA
V gene: TRBV12-3/TRBV12-4
J gene: TRBJ2-1
D gene: TRBD2

CDR3 DNA: TGCAGTGCTAGAGATCGTGAGGACGGAGAGCAGTACTTC
CDR3 protein: CSARDREDGEQYF
clone size: few
V gene: TRBV20-1
J gene: TRBJ2-7
D gene: NA

CDR3 DNA: TGCAGTGCTAGAGATCGAGTTTACGATTACTCTGGGGCCAACGTCCTGACTTTC
CDR3 protein: CSARDRVYDYSGANVLTF
clone size: few
V gene: TRBV20-1
J gene: TRBJ2-6
D gene: NA

CDR3 DNA: TGTGCCAGCAGCTTAGGTATAGCGAGGTTGAATGAGCAGTTCTTC
CDR3 protein: CASSLGIARLNEQFF
clone size: few
V gene: TRBV7-2
J gene: TRBJ2-1
D gene: NA

CDR3 DNA: TGTGCCAGCAGTTTACTGACTGGTGAGCAGTTCTTC
CDR3 protein: CASSLLTGEQFF
clone size: few
V gene: TRBV6-5
J gene: TRBJ2-1
D gene: NA